The 28 T cell receptor beta chains reported below all come from one sample, sequenced in a study of response to subunit inactivated influenza vaccine. TCRdb re-called the RT-PCR reads with MiXCR, one entry per CDR3 protein. This sample has 860,000 or so distinct CDR3 sequences, with 21% found just once. This specimen was PBMCs from blood, taken about 5 days after vaccination. The source of these receptors is a man aged 50-60 years who received an inactivated influenza vaccine.

This clonotype came up a few times. This rearrangement joins TRBV4-2 to TRBJ2-7; TRBD2 is a possible D gene (5 bases). V lost 0 bases to trimming and J lost 7 bases, with 13 bases between them. Germline V lookup: CDR1 LGHNA, CDR2 YNFKEQ. This CDR3 comprises 14 residues. The CDR3 protein is CASSQEASSLEQYF. CDR3 coding DNA: TGTGCCAGCAGCCAAGAGGCTAGCAGTCTGGAGCAGTACTTC.

This clonotype showed up many times. The junction does not match germline at one end; this may be a read error. This sequence joins TRBV7-2 and TRBJ2-5; 8 nucleotides line up with TRBD2. Germline lookup yields CDR1 SGHTA and CDR2 FQGNSA. The CDR3 is made up of 15 amino acids. CDR3 DNA sequence: TGCGCCAGCAGCTTGGCTGGACTAGCAGGAGAGACCCAGTACTTC. Translation: CASSLAGLAGETQYF.

The chain is built from TRBV6-1 and TRBJ2-1; D possibly corresponds to TRBD1 (6 bases). The germline gives CDR1 MNHNS, CDR2 SASEGT. This CDR3 has 15 residues. The V gene lost 6 bases and the J gene lost 4 bases, with 16 bases spanning the gap. In DNA form, the CDR3 reads TGTGCCAGCAGGGACAGTGGCATGGGTTACAATGAGCAGTTCTTC. Translating it yields CASRDSGMGYNEQFF.

This clonotype came up many times. The chain links TRBV10-3 to TRBJ2-5, with no clear D. The germline V gene has CDR1 ENHRY and CDR2 SYGVKD. Trimming cost V 4 bases and J 5 bases, with 11 bases left between them. This CDR3 spans 13 amino acids. CDR3 DNA: TGTGCCATCAGTGGGCTGCGCGAGGAGACCCAGTACTTC. This codes for CAISGLREETQYF.

This clonotype has only a few counts. The CDR3 region is CSARDNREGFSYEQYF. The CDR3 nucleotides are TGCAGTGCTAGAGATAACCGGGAGGGCTTCTCCTACGAGCAGTACTTC. The V gene is TRBV20-1, the J gene TRBJ2-7; TRBD2 matches 8 bases. Germline assignment: CDR1 DFQATT and CDR2 SNEGSKA (reference sequence). V dropped 0 bases and J dropped 0; count of bases not matched to a gene: 7. This CDR3 has 16 residues.

Many counts were recorded for this clonotype. This chain uses TRBV12-3 or TRBV12-4 with TRBJ2-5; tentatively, D is TRBD2 (6 bases). The CDR3 sequence is 14 residues long. Trimming took 0 bases from V and 4 from J, leaving 9 bases between them. The CDR3 DNA reads as TGTGCCAGCAGTTTAGCGGGAGGAGGAGAGACCCAGTACTTC. This sequence encodes CASSLAGGGETQYF.

This clonotype has more than one count but fewer than ten. The chain employs TRBV24-1 and TRBJ2-2; 7 nucleotides match TRBD1. The CDR3 covers 17 residues. Trimming removed 2 bases from V and 6 bases from J; junction bases left unmatched: 11. Germline CDR1 and CDR2: KGHDR and SFDVKD. The CDR3 sequence is CATSDSDRVGVSGELFF. Here the CDR3 DNA reads TGTGCCACCAGTGATTCCGACAGGGTTGGAGTGTCCGGGGAGCTGTTTTTT.

This clonotype was seen a handful of times. This chain connects TRBV7-2 to TRBJ2-1; TRBD2 agrees at 7 bases. The length of the CDR3 is 15 residues. The J segment lost 9 bases and the V segment lost 1 base, leaving 9 bases of the junction unmatched. The V gene's germline CDR1 is SGHTA and CDR2 FQGNSA. The chain's CDR3 is CASSLVQLAEGEQFF. As DNA, the CDR3 is TGTGCCAGCAGCTTAGTCCAGCTAGCGGAAGGTGAGCAGTTCTTC.

CDR3 amino acids: CASSSDRRDPKETQYF. The CDR3 coding sequence is TGTGCCAGCAGCTCCGACCGACGAGACCCGAAAGAGACCCAGTACTTC. V and J are TRBV5-5 and TRBJ2-5; D not resolved. Trimming stripped 3 bases from V and 3 bases from J, with 18 bases between. The CDR3 length is 16 residues. Looked up from germline, CDR1 is SGHKS and CDR2 is YYEKEE (reference sequence).

This clonotype has only a few counts. CDR3 sequence reads: CASSPDSFYVNEQFF. CDR3 nucleotides: TGTGCCAGCAGCCCGGACTCCTTCTATGTGAATGAGCAGTTCTTC. The J gene is TRBJ2-1, the V gene TRBV28; D is possibly TRBD2 (5 bases). This CDR3 is 15 amino acids long. The germline gives CDR1 MDHEN, CDR2 SYDVKM. V shed 6 bases and J shed 7 bases, with 19 bases lying between them.

The chain couples TRBV9 to TRBJ1-5; TRBD1 is a possible D gene (5 bases). Germline V CDR1 and CDR2: SGDLS, YYNGEE. The CDR3 loop spans 14 amino acids. V dropped 0 bases and J dropped 7 bases, with 11 bases sitting between them. For the CDR3, the DNA is TGTGCCAGCAGCGTAGGAGGGGTGAACCAGCCCCAGCATTTT. Its translation is CASSVGGVNQPQHF.

This clonotype occurred a few times. The chain recombines TRBV7-9 with TRBJ2-4; a possible D gene is TRBD2 (5 bases). Trimming cost V 4 bases and J 7 bases, with 14 bases left between them. The CDR3 contains 14 residues. Germline V gene data show CDR1 as SEHNR and CDR2 as FQNEAQ (reference sequence). The CDR3 sequence: CASSSVGVGNIQYF. The CDR3 nucleotides read TGTGCCAGCAGCTCTGTCGGGGTTGGGAACATTCAGTACTTC.

The rearrangement uses TRBV9 and TRBJ2-1; D uncertain. The CDR3 contains 12 residues. Deletions cut 3 bases from V and 7 bases from J, with 8 bases between. CDR1 is SGDLS, CDR2 YYNGEE, per germline. Written as DNA, the CDR3 is TGTGCCAGCAGCGCGTGGGGTAATGAGCAGTTCTTC. As protein: CASSAWGNEQFF.

This clonotype was picked up a small number of times. The gene calls are TRBV28 and TRBJ2-1, with 8 bases aligning to TRBD1. J lost 4 bases, V lost 5 bases, and 7 bases had no gene match. The CDR3 covers 15 residues. Germline V gene data show CDR1 as MDHEN and CDR2 as SYDVKM. CDR3 nucleotides: TGTGCCAGCAGTCCCAGGACAGGGTTTTACAATGAGCAGTTCTTC. Residues: CASSPRTGFYNEQFF.

This clonotype was seen repeatedly, ten times or more. J is TRBJ2-5 and V is TRBV7-2; D not resolved. The CDR3 has 13 amino acids. With 8 bases removed from V and 0 bases from J, the gap between germline ends came to 10 bases. Per germline, CDR1 SGHTA and CDR2 FQGNSA. As DNA, the CDR3 is TGTGCCAGCTCGACGTACTACCAAGAGACCCAGTACTTC. It is translated as CASSTYYQETQYF.

This clonotype was seen only a few times. This sequence joins TRBV7-9 and TRBJ2-1; TRBD1 aligns across 9 bases. Germline V lookup: CDR1 SEHNR, CDR2 FQNEAQ (reference sequence). The length of the CDR3 is 16 residues. The V segment lost 5 bases and the J segment 5 bases; nucleotides outside the gene matches: 10. Here the CDR3 DNA reads TGTGCCAGCAGCCCCCCTGGGACAGGGTTGGACAATGAGCAGTTCTTC. As protein: CASSPPGTGLDNEQFF.

This chain connects TRBV4-2 to TRBJ1-4; D might be TRBD1 (6 bases). The CDR3 contains 15 residues. Germline V gene sequence: CDR1 LGHNA, CDR2 YNFKEQ. With 0 bases removed from V and 6 bases from J, the gap between germline ends came to 11 bases. The CDR3 sequence: CASSQDPGEDEKLFF. The CDR3 coding sequence is TGTGCCAGCAGCCAAGATCCAGGGGAGGATGAAAAACTGTTTTTT.

The chain carries TRBV24-1 and TRBJ1-2; D is unclear. The germline CDR1 and CDR2 sequences are KGHDR and SFDVKD. Between the trimmed V and J ends, which lost 1 base and 7 bases, there was a span of 6 bases. The CDR3 is 12 amino acids. The CDR3, as DNA: TGTGCCACCAGTGATTTTGGCGTTGGCTACACCTTC. It encodes CATSDFGVGYTF.

V usage is TRBV30 and J usage is TRBJ2-7; D is ambiguous. This CDR3 has 13 amino acids. From germline, CDR1 is GTSNPN and CDR2 SVGIG (reference sequence). The ends were cut back, 0 bases at V and 1 base at J, with 7 bases in the middle. Written as DNA, the CDR3 is TGTGCCTGGAGTGTAGGCAATTCCTACGAGCAGTACTTC. It encodes CAWSVGNSYEQYF.

This clonotype was counted only a few times. This chain links TRBV10-3 with TRBJ2-1, with 9 bases identical to TRBD2. Germline V gene lookup returns CDR1 ENHRY and CDR2 SYGVKD. The CDR3 sequence is 13 residues long. With 6 bases clipped from V and 12 bases from J, the junction kept 9 bases outside the gene matches. The CDR3 reads CAISPAGGGGQFF. DNA of the CDR3: TGTGCCATCAGCCCAGCGGGAGGCGGGGGGCAGTTCTTC.

In this sample, this clonotype turned up a few times. The chain combines TRBV12-3 or TRBV12-4 with TRBJ1-5; the match to TRBD1 covers 9 bases. V lost 4 bases to trimming and J lost 3 bases; unmatched junction nucleotides: 1. This CDR3 has 14 residues. CDR3 protein: CASSWDRDNQPQHF. For the CDR3, the DNA is TGTGCCAGCAGTTGGGACAGGGACAATCAGCCCCAGCATTTT.

Only a few counts were recorded for this clonotype. The rearrangement joins TRBV20-1 to TRBJ1-1; D gene ambiguous. This CDR3 is 14 amino acids long. Germline CDR1 reads DFQATT; CDR2 reads SNEGSKA (reference sequence). V was shortened by 0 bases and J by 4 bases, with 12 bases between the two germline ends. The CDR3 is CSARDLAGPTEAFF. The DNA of the CDR3 is TGCAGTGCTAGAGATCTCGCAGGACCCACTGAAGCTTTCTTT.

CDR3 nucleotide sequence: TGTGCCAGCAGTGATGGGGGGGTTGTGGAGACCCAGTACTTC. Amino acids: CASSDGGVVETQYF. This chain joins TRBV2 and TRBJ2-5; TRBD2 aligns across 7 bases. V shed 3 bases and J 5 bases; nucleotides not matched to a gene: 6. This CDR3 is built from 14 residues. Germline V lookup: CDR1 SNHLY, CDR2 FYNNEI.

This clonotype turned up a few times. The chain couples TRBV4-2 to TRBJ1-2; D not certain. The CDR3 sequence is 15 residues long. V was trimmed by 0 bases and J by 2 bases, leaving 10 bases between them. CDR1 and CDR2 (germline): LGHNA, YNFKEQ. The CDR3 region is CASSQDPPENYGYTF. The CDR3 DNA sequence: TGTGCCAGCAGCCAAGATCCCCCAGAAAACTATGGCTACACCTTC.

The sample holds a few counts of this clonotype. The chain has TRBV12-3 or TRBV12-4 and TRBJ1-2; D remains unclear. This CDR3 is 12 amino acids long. The ends were cut back, 5 bases at V and 8 bases at J, with 12 bases in the middle. The CDR3 DNA is TGTGCCAGCAGTCCCTCCATCGTGGGCTACACCTTC. Encoded protein: CASSPSIVGYTF.

This chain links TRBV18 with TRBJ2-2; maybe TRBD2 (5 bases). V lost 6 bases to trimming and J lost 7 bases, with 9 bases between them. This CDR3 region has 12 residues. CDR1 KGHSH and CDR2 LQKENI come from the germline V gene. CDR3 protein: CASSPEVGELFF. The CDR3 DNA reads TGTGCCAGCTCGCCGGAGGTCGGGGAGCTGTTTTTT.

The CDR3 DNA is TGTGCCAGCAGTTTGGCAGCGGGAGGGATCTACGAGCAGTACTTC. Encoded protein: CASSLAAGGIYEQYF. V gene TRBV12-3 or TRBV12-4 combines with J gene TRBJ2-7; 10 nucleotides agree with TRBD2. V was clipped by 3 bases and J by 3 bases; unmatched bases: 5. The CDR3 consists of 15 residues.

The genes are TRBV20-1 and TRBJ2-1, with 9 bases fitting TRBD1. Germline CDR1 is DFQATT and CDR2 is SNEGSKA (reference sequence). This CDR3 has 15 amino acids. With V trimmed by 4 bases and J by 3 bases, 7 bases remained unmatched. CDR3 amino acids: CSAKRTGVFYNEQFF. In DNA form, the CDR3 reads TGCAGTGCTAAGAGGACAGGGGTGTTCTACAATGAGCAGTTCTTC.